This T cell receptor beta chain emerged from a study of blood T cell repertoires in COVID-19. Trimming cost V 5 bases and J 3 bases, with 14 bases left between them. This CDR3 comprises 14 residues. Germline V lookup: CDR1 SEHNR, CDR2 FQNEAQ (reference sequence). Original data processing: Counts of nucleated cells, estimated from reference gene primer amplification, were obtained. TCRdb's copy holds only in-frame clones and misses some; the assay was immunoSEQ multiplex PCR. Clone size and V and J calls were adopted from that table, with D and trimming inferred from the DNA. The table has 250,000 to 300,000 clones, 70% to 90% seen once. Those enrolled, adults aged 18 to 89 years, came from about 24 US areas. Cohort 3 recovery required two negative PCRs, clearance, or symptom resolution.

The sample consisted of PBMCs or T cells enriched from blood (not recorded which). This rearrangement joins TRBV7-9 to TRBJ2-7; possibly TRBD2 for D (5 bases). The sequence was obtained from a woman aged 45-65 years who had recovered from COVID-19. The CDR3 nucleotides are TGTGCCAGCAGCCCTTCCGGGATCCACTACGAGCAGTACTTC. Its protein product is CASSPSGIHYEQYF.